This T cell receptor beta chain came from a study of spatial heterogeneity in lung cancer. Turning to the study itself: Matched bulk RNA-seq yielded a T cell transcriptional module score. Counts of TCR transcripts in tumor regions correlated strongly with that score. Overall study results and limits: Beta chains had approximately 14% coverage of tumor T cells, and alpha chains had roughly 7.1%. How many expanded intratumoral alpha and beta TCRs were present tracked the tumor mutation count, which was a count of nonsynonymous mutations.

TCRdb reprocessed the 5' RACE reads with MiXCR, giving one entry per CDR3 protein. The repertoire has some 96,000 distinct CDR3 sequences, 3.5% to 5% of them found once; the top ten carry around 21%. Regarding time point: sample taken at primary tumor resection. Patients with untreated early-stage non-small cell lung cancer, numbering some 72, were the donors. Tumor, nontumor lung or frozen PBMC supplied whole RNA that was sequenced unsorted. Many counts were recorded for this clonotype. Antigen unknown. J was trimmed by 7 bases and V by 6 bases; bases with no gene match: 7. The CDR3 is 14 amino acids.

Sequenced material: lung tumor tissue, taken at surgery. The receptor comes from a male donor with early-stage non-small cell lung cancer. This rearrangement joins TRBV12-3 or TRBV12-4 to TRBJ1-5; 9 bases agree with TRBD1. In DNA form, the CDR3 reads TGTGCCAGCAGCCAAACAGGGGGCTTCCAGCCCCAGCATTTT. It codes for CASSQTGGFQPQHF.